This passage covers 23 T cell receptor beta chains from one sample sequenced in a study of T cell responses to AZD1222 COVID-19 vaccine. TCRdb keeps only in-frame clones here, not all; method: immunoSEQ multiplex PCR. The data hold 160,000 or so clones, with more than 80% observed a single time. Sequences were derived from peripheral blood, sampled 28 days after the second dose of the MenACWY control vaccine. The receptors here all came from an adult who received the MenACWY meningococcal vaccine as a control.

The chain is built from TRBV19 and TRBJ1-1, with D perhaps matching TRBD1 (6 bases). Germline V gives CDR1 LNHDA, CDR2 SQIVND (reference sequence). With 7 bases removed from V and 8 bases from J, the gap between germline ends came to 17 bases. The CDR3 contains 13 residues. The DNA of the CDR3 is TGTGCCAGTACCCCGACAGGCTCTCGGGAAGCTTTCTTT. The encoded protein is CASTPTGSREAFF.

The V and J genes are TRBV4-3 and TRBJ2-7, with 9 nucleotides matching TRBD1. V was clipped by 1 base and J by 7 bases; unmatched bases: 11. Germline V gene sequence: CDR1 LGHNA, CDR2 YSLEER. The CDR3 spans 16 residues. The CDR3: CASSQGDGTGLREQYF. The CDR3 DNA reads TGCGCCAGCAGCCAAGGGGACGGGACAGGGTTAAGAGAGCAGTACTTC.

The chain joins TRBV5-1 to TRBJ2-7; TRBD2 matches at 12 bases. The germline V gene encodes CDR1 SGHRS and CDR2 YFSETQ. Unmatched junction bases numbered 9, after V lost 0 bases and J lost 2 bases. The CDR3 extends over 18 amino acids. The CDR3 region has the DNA TGCGCCAGCAGCTTGGGACTAGCGGGAGTCGGGGGCACCTACGAGCAGTACTTC. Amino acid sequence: CASSLGLAGVGGTYEQYF.

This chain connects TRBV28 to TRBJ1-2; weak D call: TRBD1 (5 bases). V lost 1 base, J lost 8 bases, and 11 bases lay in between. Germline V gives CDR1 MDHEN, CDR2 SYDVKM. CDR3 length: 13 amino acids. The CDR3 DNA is TGTGCCAGCAGTTTATTCGGGGGAACGGGCTACACCTTC. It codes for CASSLFGGTGYTF.

The chain's CDR3 is CASSIIAGLSDTQYF. Written as DNA, the CDR3 is TGTGCCAGCAGCATCATAGCGGGATTGTCAGATACGCAGTATTTT. The chain employs TRBV7-2 and TRBJ2-3; TRBD2 aligns across 8 bases. Germline V gene lookup returns CDR1 SGHTA and CDR2 FQGNSA. With 5 bases clipped from V and 4 bases from J, the junction kept 8 bases outside the gene matches. The CDR3 sequence is 15 residues long.

In DNA, the CDR3 is TGCGCCAGCAGCGGGCTAGCCAAAAACATTCAGTACTTC. It specifies CASSGLAKNIQYF. The chain links TRBV4-1 to TRBJ2-4; no definite D call. The length of the CDR3 is 13 residues. The V end lost 5 bases, the J end lost 0 bases, and 5 bases lay between the germline ends. CDR1 MGHRA and CDR2 YSYEKL come from the germline V gene.

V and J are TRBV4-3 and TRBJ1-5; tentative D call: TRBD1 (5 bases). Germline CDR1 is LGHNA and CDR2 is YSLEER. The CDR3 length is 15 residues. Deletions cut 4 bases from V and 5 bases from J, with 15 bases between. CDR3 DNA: TGCGCCAGCAGCCTCGGGGCGGGGGATTATCAGCCCCAGCATTTT. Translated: CASSLGAGDYQPQHF.

DNA for the CDR3: TGCGCCAGCAGCTCGGACGCGGGCTACACCTTC. As protein: CASSSDAGYTF. The gene calls are TRBV5-1 and TRBJ1-2; D ambiguous. The V end was cut by 3 bases, the J end by 8 bases, with 8 bases between. The CDR3 is 11 residues long. CDR1 is SGHRS, CDR2 YFSETQ, per germline.

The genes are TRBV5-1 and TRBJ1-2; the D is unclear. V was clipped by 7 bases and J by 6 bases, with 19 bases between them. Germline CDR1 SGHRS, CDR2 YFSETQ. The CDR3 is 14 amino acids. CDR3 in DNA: TGCGCCAGCGTATTAGTGGCGGGAGGAAATGGCTACACCTTC. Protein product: CASVLVAGGNGYTF.

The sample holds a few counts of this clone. This CDR3 is CASSLNQGTEAFF. The CDR3 DNA reads as TGTGCCAGCAGCTTAAATCAGGGGACTGAAGCTTTCTTT. J is TRBJ1-1 and V is TRBV7-3, with D perhaps matching TRBD1 (6 bases). Trimming shortened V by 1 base and J by 5 bases, and 8 bases separated the two germline ends. The V gene's germline CDR1 is SGHTA and CDR2 FQGTGA. CDR3 length equals 13 residues.

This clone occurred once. CDR3 region: CASSLLRETSYEQYF. CDR3 coding DNA: TGTGCCAGCAGTTTGTTGCGTGAGACCTCCTACGAGCAGTACTTC. V gene TRBV28 combines with J gene TRBJ2-7; no clear D. Per the germline V gene, CDR1 is MDHEN and CDR2 is SYDVKM. There are 15 residues in the CDR3. Trimming stripped 3 bases from V and 0 bases from J, with 12 bases between.

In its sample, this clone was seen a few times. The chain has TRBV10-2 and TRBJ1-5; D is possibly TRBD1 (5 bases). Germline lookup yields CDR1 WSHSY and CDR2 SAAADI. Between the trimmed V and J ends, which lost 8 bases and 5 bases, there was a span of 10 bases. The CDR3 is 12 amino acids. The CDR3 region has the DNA TGCGCCAGCGGGGCGGCCTATCAGCCCCAGCATTTT. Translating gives CASGAAYQPQHF.

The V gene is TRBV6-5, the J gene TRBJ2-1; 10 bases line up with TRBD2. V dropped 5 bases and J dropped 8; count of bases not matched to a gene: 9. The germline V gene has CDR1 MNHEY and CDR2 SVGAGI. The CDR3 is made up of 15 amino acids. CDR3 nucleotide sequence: TGTGCCAGCAGTCCCGGAAGTAGCGGGAGGCATGAGCAGTTCTTC. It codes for CASSPGSSGRHEQFF.

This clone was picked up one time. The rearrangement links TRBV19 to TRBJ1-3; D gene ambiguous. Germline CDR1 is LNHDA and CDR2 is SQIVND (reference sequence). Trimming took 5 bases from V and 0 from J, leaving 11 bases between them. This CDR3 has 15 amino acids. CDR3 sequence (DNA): TGTGCCAGTAGTGGAACACCTTTCTCTGGAAACACCATATATTTT. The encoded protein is CASSGTPFSGNTIYF.

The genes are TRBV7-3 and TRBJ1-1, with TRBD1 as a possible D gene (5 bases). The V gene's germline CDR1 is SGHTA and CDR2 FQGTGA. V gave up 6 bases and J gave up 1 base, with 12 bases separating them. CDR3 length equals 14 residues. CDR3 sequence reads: CASSKGPANTEAFF. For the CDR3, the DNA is TGTGCCAGCAGTAAGGGGCCGGCGAACACTGAAGCTTTCTTT.

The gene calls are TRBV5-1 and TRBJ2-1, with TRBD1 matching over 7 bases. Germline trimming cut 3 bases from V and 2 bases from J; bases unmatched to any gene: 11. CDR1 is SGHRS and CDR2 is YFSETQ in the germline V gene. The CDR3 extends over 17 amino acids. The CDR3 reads CASSYYGQERPYNEQFF. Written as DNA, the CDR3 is TGCGCCAGCAGCTATTACGGACAGGAGCGACCCTACAATGAGCAGTTCTTC.

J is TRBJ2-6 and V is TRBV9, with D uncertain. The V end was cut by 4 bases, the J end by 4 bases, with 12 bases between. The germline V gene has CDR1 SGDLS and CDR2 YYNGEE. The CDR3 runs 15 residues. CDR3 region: CASSFQAFGANVLTF. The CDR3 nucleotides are TGTGCCAGCAGCTTCCAGGCGTTCGGGGCCAACGTCCTGACTTTC. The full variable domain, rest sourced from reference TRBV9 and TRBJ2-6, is DSGVTQTPKHLITATGQRVTLRCSPRSGDLSVYWYQQSLDQGLQFLIQYYNGEERAKGNILERFSAQQFPDLHSELNLSSLELGDSALYFCASSFQAFGANVLTFGAGSRLTVL.

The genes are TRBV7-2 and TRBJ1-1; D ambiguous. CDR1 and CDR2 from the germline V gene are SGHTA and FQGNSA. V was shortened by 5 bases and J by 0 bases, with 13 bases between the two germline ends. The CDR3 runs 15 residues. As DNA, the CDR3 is TGTGCCAGCAGCCCCCAACCGGCTTTGAACACTGAAGCTTTCTTT. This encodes CASSPQPALNTEAFF.

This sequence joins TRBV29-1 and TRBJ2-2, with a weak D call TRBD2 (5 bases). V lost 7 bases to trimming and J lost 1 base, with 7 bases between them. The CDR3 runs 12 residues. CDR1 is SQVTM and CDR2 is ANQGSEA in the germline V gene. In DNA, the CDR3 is TGCAGCGCGGCGGGGAACACCGGGGAGCTGTTTTTT. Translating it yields CSAAGNTGELFF.

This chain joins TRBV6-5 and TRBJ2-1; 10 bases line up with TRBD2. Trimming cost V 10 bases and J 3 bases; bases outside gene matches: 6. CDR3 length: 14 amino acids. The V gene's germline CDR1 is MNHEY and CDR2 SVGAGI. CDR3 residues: CATETSGVYNEQFF. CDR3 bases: TGTGCCACCGAAACTAGCGGGGTCTACAATGAGCAGTTCTTC.

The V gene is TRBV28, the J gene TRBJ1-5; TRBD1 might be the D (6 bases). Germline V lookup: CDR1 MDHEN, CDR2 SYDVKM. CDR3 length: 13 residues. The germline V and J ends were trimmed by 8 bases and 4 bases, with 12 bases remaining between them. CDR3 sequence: CASEDSLNQPQHF. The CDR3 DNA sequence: TGTGCCAGCGAGGACAGCCTAAATCAGCCCCAGCATTTT.

The DNA of the CDR3 is TGTGCCAGTAGTATTATGGTGGGTTCGGGGAATGAGCAGTTCTTC. Translating gives CASSIMVGSGNEQFF. The chain has TRBV19 and TRBJ2-1, with a tentative D call TRBD2 (5 bases). Between the trimmed V and J ends, which lost 3 bases and 7 bases, there was a span of 16 bases. CDR1 LNHDA and CDR2 SQIVND come from the germline V gene (reference sequence). The CDR3 contains 15 residues.

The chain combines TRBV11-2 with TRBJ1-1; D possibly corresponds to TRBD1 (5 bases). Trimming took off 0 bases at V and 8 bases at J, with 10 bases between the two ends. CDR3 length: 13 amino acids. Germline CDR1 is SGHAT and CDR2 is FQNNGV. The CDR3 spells CASSLEGAGEAFF. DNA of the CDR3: TGTGCCAGCAGCTTAGAAGGTGCAGGGGAAGCTTTCTTT.